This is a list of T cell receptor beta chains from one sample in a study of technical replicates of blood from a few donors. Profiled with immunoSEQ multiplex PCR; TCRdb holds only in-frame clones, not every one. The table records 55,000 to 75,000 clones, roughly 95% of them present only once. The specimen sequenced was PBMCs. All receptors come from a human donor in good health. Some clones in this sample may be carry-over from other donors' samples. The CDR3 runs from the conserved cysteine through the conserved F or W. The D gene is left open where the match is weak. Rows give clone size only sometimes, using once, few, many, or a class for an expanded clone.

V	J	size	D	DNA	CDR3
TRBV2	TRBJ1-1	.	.	TGTGCCAGCCTCTCACGCCTACCCAACACTGAAGCTTTCTTT	CASLSRLPNTEAFF
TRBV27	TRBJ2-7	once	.	TGTGCCAGCAGTTTAGGGCAGTACTACGAGCAGTACTTC	CASSLGQYYEQYF
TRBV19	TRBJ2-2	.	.	TGTGCCAGTAGTATAGTAGGGGCCGGGGAGCTGTTTTTT	CASSIVGAGELFF
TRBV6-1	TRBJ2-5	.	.	TGTGCCAGCAGTGAATTAGTAGTACAAGAGACCCAGTACTTC	CASSELVVQETQYF
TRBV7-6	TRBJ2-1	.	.	TGTGCCAGCAGCGTGCAGGGCACCTCCTACAATGAGCAGTTCTTC	CASSVQGTSYNEQFF
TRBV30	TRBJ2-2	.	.	TGTGCCTGGACCGAGGGCGGGGAGCTGTTTTTT	CAWTEGGELFF
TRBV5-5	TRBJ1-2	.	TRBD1	TGTGCCAGCAGCCCCGATGGGACAGCCCAGAACTATGGCTACACCTTC	CASSPDGTAQNYGYTF
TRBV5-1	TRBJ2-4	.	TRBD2	TGCGCCAGCAGCCTGGTTGGGACTAGCGGGAAATGGCACAAAAACATTCAGTACTTC	CASSLVGTSGKWHKNIQYF
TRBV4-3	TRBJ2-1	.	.	TGCGCCAGCAGCGCCGGTTCTGGGGCGTGGGACAATGAGCAGTTCTTC	CASSAGSGAWDNEQFF
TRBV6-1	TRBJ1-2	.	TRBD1	TGTGCCAGCAGTGAAGCAGGGACAGGGGGCGGCTACACCTTC	CASSEAGTGGGYTF
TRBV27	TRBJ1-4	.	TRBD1	TGTGCCAGCAGTTTTAAAGGGGACAGAGTAAATGAAAAACTGTTTTTT	CASSFKGDRVNEKLFF
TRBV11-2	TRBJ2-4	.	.	TGTGCCACCTCTCCCCCAGTGGCCAAAAACATTCAGTACTTC	CATSPPVAKNIQYF
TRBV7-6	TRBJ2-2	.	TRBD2	TGTGCCAGCAGCAGGACTAGCGGGAGGGCCAAGGGGACCGGGGAGCTGTTTTTT	CASSRTSGRAKGTGELFF
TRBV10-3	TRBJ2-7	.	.	TGTGCCATCAGTGAGGTACGGGGAGGCGAGCAGTACTTC	CAISEVRGGEQYF
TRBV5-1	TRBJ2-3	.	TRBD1	TGCGCCAGCAGCTTGTCGGGGACAGGGGTTTTTACAGATACGCAGTATTTT	CASSLSGTGVFTDTQYF
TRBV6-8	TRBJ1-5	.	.	TGTGCCAGGGTCGTACAGGGAAGAGATAGCAATCAGCCCCAGCATTTT	CARVVQGRDSNQPQHF
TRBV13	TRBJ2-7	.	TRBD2	TGTGCCAGCAGCCCCAGAGCGGGAGGACCTTACGAGCAGTACTTC	CASSPRAGGPYEQYF
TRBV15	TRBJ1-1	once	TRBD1	TGTGCCACCAGCGGCCGGGACAGGGGGTTTGTCGCTGAAGCTTTCTTT	CATSGRDRGFVAEAFF
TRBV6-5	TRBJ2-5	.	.	TGTGCCAGCACCCCGACAGGGAGGCAAGAGACCCAGTACTTC	CASTPTGRQETQYF
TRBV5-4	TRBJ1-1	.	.	TGTGCCAGCAGCCTAGCCCTCCGGGACACTGAAGCTTTCTTT	CASSLALRDTEAFF
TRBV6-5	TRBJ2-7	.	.	TGTGCCAGCAGCTCAGGGCACGAGCAGTACTTC	CASSSGHEQYF
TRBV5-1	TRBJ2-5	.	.	TGCGCCAGCAGCCCGTTAGCGGCCCAAGAGACCCAGTACTTC	CASSPLAAQETQYF